This entry lists 27 T cell receptor beta chains sequenced from one sample in a study of cytomegalovirus exposure and HLA in healthy donors. PCR primers comprised 60 Vbeta and 13 Jbeta primers. Sequenced by immunoSEQ multiplex PCR; TCRdb stores in-frame clones only, minus some. The repertoire includes 150,000 to 200,000 clones, 60% to 80% of them detected once, and around 13% sits in the top ten. Sequenced sample: PBMCs. These receptor sequences come from a woman in her forties or fifties in good health and CMV-seropositive.

The rearrangement uses TRBV15 and TRBJ2-2; 8 nucleotides match TRBD1. With V trimmed by 3 bases and J by 4 bases, 10 bases remained unmatched. Germline V CDR1 and CDR2: LNHNV, YYDKDF (reference sequence). This CDR3 is built from 17 residues. The CDR3 bases are TGTGCCACCAGCAGTTTACCGGGACAGGCCTTCACCGGGGAGCTGTTTTTT. Protein: CATSSLPGQAFTGELFF.

This clone was counted only a few times. The CDR3 protein is CASSQDSPTDTQYF. For the CDR3, the DNA is TGCGCCAGCAGCCAAGATAGCCCTACAGATACGCAGTATTTT. The chain uses TRBV4-1 and TRBJ2-3; D is uncertain. V was shortened by 0 bases and J by 3 bases, with 7 bases between the two germline ends. Germline CDR1 and CDR2: MGHRA and YSYEKL. The CDR3 covers 14 residues.

The genes are TRBV2 and TRBJ1-6; 7 bases are shared with TRBD1. The CDR3 has 16 amino acids. V was pared by 5 bases and J by 5 bases, with 9 bases of the junction left unmatched. Germline CDR1 SNHLY, CDR2 FYNNEI. The CDR3 region is CASSRGGGVNNSPLHF. DNA for the CDR3: TGTGCCAGCAGTCGAGGGGGCGGCGTAAATAATTCACCCCTCCACTTT.

The chain has TRBV27 and TRBJ1-1, with D possibly being TRBD1 (6 bases). The germline gives CDR1 MNHEY, CDR2 SMNVEV (reference sequence). Between the trimmed V and J ends, which lost 6 bases and 2 bases, there was a span of 19 bases. The CDR3 loop spans 16 amino acids. The CDR3 here is CASRTWGEGGNTEAFF. In DNA, the CDR3 is TGTGCCAGCAGAACATGGGGGGAGGGGGGTAACACTGAAGCTTTCTTT.

The chain uses TRBV7-3 and TRBJ2-5; D possibly corresponds to TRBD1 (6 bases). The CDR3 is 18 residues long. The V end lost 0 bases, the J end lost 5 bases, and 22 bases lay between the germline ends. Germline assignment: CDR1 SGHTA and CDR2 FQGTGA. The CDR3 nucleotides are TGTGCCAGCAGCTTAACGGGGGCAGGGCCCACCCTGGGGGAGACCCAGTACTTC. Its translation: CASSLTGAGPTLGETQYF.

This chain joins TRBV18 and TRBJ1-6; D gene uncertain. V was trimmed by 4 bases and J by 0 bases, leaving 4 bases between them. In germline, CDR1 is KGHSH, CDR2 LQKENI. This CDR3 comprises 14 residues. In nucleotides, the CDR3 is TGTGCCAGCTCACTCAGCTCCTATAATTCACCCCTCCACTTT. Amino acid sequence: CASSLSSYNSPLHF.

V usage is TRBV29-1 and J usage is TRBJ1-1; TRBD1 aligns across 8 bases. This CDR3 is 12 amino acids long. With V trimmed by 7 bases and J by 5 bases, 6 bases remained unmatched. Germline loops: CDR1 SQVTM, CDR2 ANQGSEA. CDR3 region: CSGRTGSTEAFF. In DNA form, the CDR3 reads TGCAGCGGTCGGACAGGGAGTACTGAAGCTTTCTTT. The full variable domain, in which reference TRBV29-1 and TRBJ1-1 provide the parts outside the CDR3, is SAVISQKPSRDICQRGTSLTIQCQVDSQVTMMFWYRQQPGQSLTLIATANQGSEATYESGFVIDKFPISRPNLTFSTLTVSNMSPEDSSIYLCSGRTGSTEAFFGQGTRLTVV.

This clone was counted between two and nine times. The chain uses TRBV5-4 and TRBJ2-1, with D hard to call. Germline CDR1 reads SGHNT; CDR2 reads YYREEE (reference sequence). V dropped 4 bases and J dropped 0 bases, with 11 bases sitting between them. CDR3 size: 15 residues. Here the CDR3 DNA reads TGTGCCAGCAGCCCATCCCCTAGCTCCTACAATGAGCAGTTCTTC. Translation gives CASSPSPSSYNEQFF.

For this clone: Compared with germline, one end of the junction differs, possibly owing to a read error. This sequence joins TRBV29-1 and TRBJ2-7, with D perhaps TRBD1 (6 bases). Germline V gene lookup returns CDR1 SQVTM and CDR2 ANQGSEA. The CDR3 is made up of 13 amino acids. The CDR3 loop is CSVLTLTTGTPHF. Here the CDR3 DNA reads TGCAGCGTCCTCACTTTAACGACCGGGACACCTCACTTC.

This chain joins TRBV14 and TRBJ2-3; TRBD1 matches 8 bases. Trimming at V came to 4 bases and at J to 0 bases, leaving 12 bases not matched to a gene. This CDR3 region has 18 residues. Germline V lookup: CDR1 SGHDN, CDR2 FVKESK. The CDR3: CASSPQGAWVGSTDTQYF. The CDR3 DNA reads TGTGCCAGCAGCCCTCAGGGGGCGTGGGTTGGGAGCACAGATACGCAGTATTTT.

The J gene is TRBJ1-2, the V gene TRBV19, with 8 bases fitting TRBD1. Germline V gene sequence: CDR1 LNHDA, CDR2 SQIVND (reference sequence). The CDR3 spans 13 residues. With V trimmed by 5 bases and J by 9 bases, 8 bases remained unmatched. The CDR3 coding sequence is TGTGCCAGTAGTTTCGGGACAGGCGGGAGCTACACCTTC. Residues: CASSFGTGGSYTF.

V is TRBV11-3 and J is TRBJ2-2; D unresolved. This CDR3 is built from 12 residues. The V end lost 5 bases, the J end lost 7 bases, and 8 bases lay between the germline ends. The V gene's germline CDR1 is SGHNT and CDR2 YENEEA. CDR3 amino acids: CASSLGVGELFF. CDR3 coding DNA: TGTGCCAGCAGCCTCGGAGTCGGGGAGCTGTTTTTT.

This clone was counted a single time. The chain couples TRBV7-3 to TRBJ2-3; D perhaps matches TRBD2 (5 bases). V shed 1 base and J shed 0 bases, with 8 bases lying between them. CDR3 length: 15 residues. Germline loops: CDR1 SGHTA, CDR2 FQGTGA. The CDR3 protein is CASSLIRTSTDTQYF. In nucleotides, the CDR3 is TGTGCCAGCAGCTTAATACGGACTAGCACAGATACGCAGTATTTT.

The chain uses TRBV19 and TRBJ2-7, with a weak D call TRBD2 (6 bases). The ends were cut back, 5 bases at V and 5 bases at J, with 13 bases in the middle. Germline assignment: CDR1 LNHDA and CDR2 SQIVND (reference sequence). This CDR3 is built from 13 residues. The CDR3 DNA sequence: TGTGCCAGTAGTTCCGGGGGTAGGAACGAGCAGTACTTC. Protein sequence: CASSSGGRNEQYF.

The rearrangement links TRBV19 to TRBJ2-1; 7 bases agree with TRBD2. The CDR3 runs to 15 residues. Germline V lookup: CDR1 LNHDA, CDR2 SQIVND (reference sequence). V lost 6 bases to trimming and J lost 1 base; unmatched junction nucleotides: 6. The CDR3 here is CASSQRAGSYNEQFF. Written as DNA, the CDR3 is TGTGCCAGTAGCCAGAGAGCGGGGTCCTACAATGAGCAGTTCTTC.

The chain links TRBV4-1 to TRBJ1-2; the D gene is possibly TRBD1 (6 bases). The CDR3 loop spans 14 amino acids. V lost 3 bases and J 2 bases, leaving 10 bases between the germline ends. Germline values: CDR1 MGHRA, CDR2 YSYEKL. CDR3 protein: CASSHRTVNYGYTF. CDR3 coding DNA: TGCGCCAGCAGCCACCGGACAGTAAACTATGGCTACACCTTC.

This clone was observed a single time. The V call is TRBV27, the J call TRBJ2-2; 8 nucleotides line up with TRBD1. The germline gives CDR1 MNHEY, CDR2 SMNVEV (reference sequence). The junction had 5 bases not matched to a gene; V was cut back by 4 bases and J by 4 bases. This CDR3 is built from 15 residues. Here the CDR3 reads CASSSETGVTGELFF. For the CDR3, the DNA is TGTGCCAGCAGTTCTGAGACAGGGGTCACCGGGGAGCTGTTTTTT.

This clone was observed a few times. The chain is built from TRBV9 and TRBJ2-1; TRBD2 matches at 8 bases. This CDR3 has 14 amino acids. V lost 0 bases to trimming and J lost 7 bases; unmatched junction nucleotides: 3. In germline, CDR1 is SGDLS, CDR2 YYNGEE. CDR3 residues: CASSVALAVNEQFF. The CDR3 nucleotides are TGTGCCAGCAGCGTAGCACTAGCGGTAAATGAGCAGTTCTTC. Variable domain in full (rest from reference TRBV9 and TRBJ2-1): DSGVTQTPKHLITATGQRVTLRCSPRSGDLSVYWYQQSLDQGLQFLIQYYNGEERAKGNILERFSAQQFPDLHSELNLSSLELGDSALYFCASSVALAVNEQFFGPGTRLTVL.

This chain connects TRBV6-1 to TRBJ2-2; D ambiguous. V lost 7 bases, J lost 7 bases, and 16 bases lay in between. CDR1 and CDR2 from the germline V gene are MNHNS and SASEGT. The CDR3 spans 14 residues. CDR3 region: CASTIVSVGGELFF. CDR3 nucleotides: TGTGCCAGCACTATTGTGTCCGTTGGCGGGGAGCTGTTTTTT.

The chain uses TRBV4-1 and TRBJ1-2; D is undetermined. The CDR3 sequence is 15 residues long. The germline CDR1 and CDR2 sequences are MGHRA and YSYEKL. Trimming shortened V by 0 bases and J by 5 bases, and 13 bases separated the two germline ends. As DNA, the CDR3 is TGCGCCAGCAGCCAAGATCAAGCAGCGAGATATGGCTACACCTTC. It specifies CASSQDQAARYGYTF.

The chain is built from TRBV4-2 and TRBJ1-1; 9 bases map to TRBD1. This CDR3 region has 18 residues. In germline, CDR1 is LGHNA, CDR2 YNFKEQ. The V and J ends lost 2 bases and 0 bases, in that order; junction bases with no gene match: 10. As DNA, the CDR3 is TGTGCCAGCAGCCAACCGACAGGGGGAGGCGGGATGAACACTGAAGCTTTCTTT. Translated: CASSQPTGGGGMNTEAFF.

V is TRBV30 and J is TRBJ1-5; 8 bases are shared with TRBD1. This CDR3 comprises 14 residues. CDR1 and CDR2 (germline): GTSNPN, SVGIG (reference sequence). The V gene end was trimmed by 2 bases and the J gene end by 3 bases; junction bases not matched to a gene: 3. CDR3: CAWSRTGLNQPQHF. The CDR3 region has the DNA TGTGCCTGGAGTCGGACAGGGCTCAATCAGCCCCAGCATTTT.

The chain joins TRBV30 to TRBJ1-2; 7 positions agree with TRBD1. This CDR3 region has 12 residues. V was pared by 2 bases and J by 7 bases, with 4 bases of the junction left unmatched. Germline assignment: CDR1 GTSNPN and CDR2 SVGIG (reference sequence). The CDR3 DNA sequence: TGTGCCTGGAGTACAGGGGAGAGTGGCTACACCTTC. Protein: CAWSTGESGYTF. Drawing the rest from reference TRBV30 and TRBJ1-2, the complete variable domain is SQTIHQWPATLVQPVGSPLSLECTVEGTSNPNLYWYRQAAGRGLQLLFYSVGIGQISSEVPQNLSASRPQDRQFILSSKKLLLSDSGFYLCAWSTGESGYTFGSGTRLTVV.

The rearrangement uses TRBV18 and TRBJ1-5, with TRBD1 matching over 8 bases. Germline V gene data show CDR1 as KGHSH and CDR2 as LQKENI. Losses at the gene ends were 0 bases for V and 4 bases for J; bases not matched to a gene: 5. CDR3 length: 16 amino acids. CDR3 sequence (DNA): TGTGCCAGCTCACCACCAGGACAGGGTTTTAATCAGCCCCAGCATTTT. This codes for CASSPPGQGFNQPQHF.

This clone appeared a few times. This chain connects TRBV5-5 to TRBJ2-5, with no clear D. The J call may not be correct, given that the DNA end is closer to TRBJ2-7. Germline CDR1 is SGHKS and CDR2 is YYEKEE (reference sequence). The CDR3 totals 13 residues. The CDR3 nucleotides are TGTGCCAGCAGCATCCGGGTGCTTTACGAGCAGTACTTC. Its translation: CASSIRVLYEQYF.

This chain connects TRBV7-3 to TRBJ1-6; a weak D match, TRBD1 (5 bases). Trimming pared 3 bases from V and 10 bases from J, leaving 22 bases between. The germline V gene has CDR1 SGHTA and CDR2 FQGTGA. The CDR3 has 17 amino acids. CDR3 DNA sequence: TGTGCCAGCAGCTTCGTCAGGGATGATGTTGAGGAATCACCCCTCCACTTT. Translation gives CASSFVRDDVEESPLHF.

This sequence joins TRBV7-6 and TRBJ1-5; the D gene is possibly TRBD1 (6 bases). CDR3 length: 15 residues. V gave up 1 base and J gave up 6 bases, with 13 bases separating them. Germline CDR1 SGHVS, CDR2 FNYEAQ. As DNA, the CDR3 is TGTGCCAGCAGCTTAGTCGGGGGGCCCACTCAGCCCCAGCATTTT. Translating it yields CASSLVGGPTQPQHF.